These 20 T cell receptor beta chains share one sample of origin, sequenced in a study of blood T cell repertoires in COVID-19. Profiling relied on immunoSEQ multiplex PCR, and the TCRdb table lists in-frame clones only, not all of them. The profile shows 85,000 or so clones, about 96% of them singletons. Sequenced material: peripheral blood. The receptors were gathered from a human donor with active COVID-19. The donor label of this sample is uncertain.

The genes are TRBV4-2 and TRBJ2-3; 10 bases fit TRBD2. The CDR3 consists of 17 residues. The V gene end was trimmed by 1 base and the J gene end by 3 bases; junction bases not matched to a gene: 7. From germline, CDR1 is LGHNA and CDR2 YNFKEQ. The CDR3 is CASSQGPLSGGTDTQYF. CDR3 sequence (DNA): TGTGCCAGCAGCCAAGGTCCCCTTAGCGGGGGGACAGATACGCAGTATTTT.

This clone was found once. The chain employs TRBV7-2 and TRBJ1-5; 7 nucleotides match TRBD1. The J segment lost 0 bases and the V segment lost 1 base, leaving 9 bases of the junction unmatched. This CDR3 spans 18 amino acids. CDR1 SGHTA and CDR2 FQGNSA come from the germline V gene. The CDR3 DNA sequence: TGTGCCAGCAGCTTAGACGTGACAGGGAGCTATAGCAATCAGCCCCAGCATTTT. Translation: CASSLDVTGSYSNQPQHF.

The CDR3 is CASSPNLGGLNTEAFF. The CDR3 DNA follows: TGTGCCAGCTCACCAAATCTCGGGGGTTTGAACACTGAAGCTTTCTTT. The chain is built from TRBV18 and TRBJ1-1; D is possibly TRBD1 (5 bases). V shed 2 bases and J shed 0 bases, with 13 bases lying between them. This CDR3 is built from 16 residues. CDR1 KGHSH and CDR2 LQKENI come from the germline V gene.

This chain joins TRBV15 and TRBJ1-3, with D unclear. CDR1 is LNHNV and CDR2 is YYDKDF in the germline V gene (reference sequence). The CDR3 contains 15 residues. Trimming pared 0 bases from V and 2 bases from J, leaving 8 bases between. CDR3 bases: TGTGCCACCAGCAGAGACAGTGTTCCTGGAAACACCATATATTTT. As protein: CATSRDSVPGNTIYF.

This clone was observed once. The chain employs TRBV5-4 and TRBJ2-5; TRBD1 might be the D (5 bases). V was pared by 4 bases and J by 2 bases, with 12 bases between. The germline V gene encodes CDR1 SGHNT and CDR2 YYREEE (reference sequence). This CDR3 is built from 14 residues. CDR3 nucleotides: TGTGCCAGCAGCGCATCGGCAGGGCAAGAGACCCAGTACTTC. Protein: CASSASAGQETQYF.

The gene calls are TRBV3-1 (or the pseudogene TRBV3-2) and TRBJ2-7; 10 bases are shared with TRBD2. This CDR3 has 14 amino acids. Germline CDR1 and CDR2: LGHDT and YNNKEL (reference sequence). Trimming cost V 6 bases and J 5 bases; bases outside gene matches: 7. Here the CDR3 DNA reads TGTGCCAGCAGAGTAAGCGGGAGGGCCGACGAGCAGTACTTC. Its translation: CASRVSGRADEQYF.

The gene calls are TRBV6-4 and TRBJ2-2; tentative D call: TRBD2 (5 bases). Germline lookup yields CDR1 MRHNA and CDR2 SNTAGT. The CDR3 is made up of 17 amino acids. The V and J ends lost 0 bases and 4 bases respectively, with 15 bases between them. CDR3 sequence reads: CASSDSTRSGSTGELFF. CDR3 sequence (DNA): TGTGCCAGCAGTGACTCGACCAGATCTGGGAGCACCGGGGAGCTGTTTTTT.

V is TRBV5-1 and J is TRBJ2-7; 7 bases map to TRBD2. This CDR3 region has 16 residues. The germline V gene encodes CDR1 SGHRS and CDR2 YFSETQ. The junction had 12 bases not matched to a gene; V was cut back by 0 bases and J by 6 bases. For the CDR3, the DNA is TGCGCCAGCAGCTTGGGCGCTGGCGGGAGTCGTGTCGAGCAGTACTTC. Residues: CASSLGAGGSRVEQYF.

The J gene is TRBJ2-1, the V gene TRBV6-5, with D unresolved. Trimming stripped 6 bases from V and 7 bases from J, with 16 bases between. Germline assignment: CDR1 MNHEY and CDR2 SVGAGI. The CDR3 has 14 amino acids. CDR3 protein: CASSARVETNEQFF. CDR3 nucleotide sequence: TGTGCCAGCAGCGCCCGGGTCGAAACAAATGAGCAGTTCTTC.

J is TRBJ2-7 and V is TRBV21-1; TRBD2 reflects the table's D call only, with no check against the DNA. TRBV21-1 corresponds to a pseudogene. The CDR3 is made up of 15 amino acids. The CDR3 loop is CASLKEGTKHYEQYF. In DNA, the CDR3 is TGTGCCAGCCTAAAGGAGGGGACGAAGCACTACGAGCAGTACTTC.

The chain couples TRBV19 to TRBJ2-2; 11 bases are a match to TRBD2. V lost 3 bases to trimming and J lost 5 bases; unmatched junction nucleotides: 5. The germline V gene has CDR1 LNHDA and CDR2 SQIVND (reference sequence). This CDR3 is built from 16 residues. The DNA of the CDR3 is TGTGCCAGTAGTATCGTCCTAGCGGGAGGAACCGGGGAGCTGTTTTTT. It is translated as CASSIVLAGGTGELFF.

The chain links TRBV27 to TRBJ1-5; 10 bases are a match to TRBD1. The CDR3 sequence is 15 residues long. The trim removed 6 bases at V and 4 bases at J, leaving 6 bases unmatched. Germline V gene data show CDR1 as MNHEY and CDR2 as SMNVEV (reference sequence). DNA for the CDR3: TGTGCCAGCAGGGCCGGGACAGGGGTAAATCAGCCCCAGCATTTT. This codes for CASRAGTGVNQPQHF.

J is TRBJ1-4 and V is TRBV2; D might be TRBD1 (5 bases). This CDR3 comprises 14 residues. Germline V CDR1 and CDR2: SNHLY, FYNNEI. The germline V and J ends were trimmed by 6 bases and 5 bases, with 13 bases remaining between them. CDR3 nucleotide sequence: TGTGCCAGCAGCGTGACAGATGTAAATGAAAAACTGTTTTTT. Protein sequence: CASSVTDVNEKLFF.

V usage is TRBV18 and J usage is TRBJ1-4; D uncertain. The CDR3 spans 15 residues. Germline loops: CDR1 KGHSH, CDR2 LQKENI. V shed 4 bases and J shed 0 bases, with 9 bases lying between them. DNA for the CDR3: TGTGCCAGCTCACGGGAGGCATCAACTAATGAAAAACTGTTTTTT. Translated, it gives CASSREASTNEKLFF.

This clone was counted between two and nine times. The chain combines TRBV18 with TRBJ1-5; 7 bases fit TRBD1. J gave up 4 bases and V 6 bases, and 6 bases lay outside the gene matches. The CDR3 runs 14 residues. Germline CDR1 is KGHSH and CDR2 is LQKENI. CDR3 coding DNA: TGTGCCAGCTCGCTGACAGGGACAAATCAGCCCCAGCATTTT. Amino acid sequence: CASSLTGTNQPQHF.

CDR3 nucleotides: TGCGCCAGCAGTGGCAGGGTAGGCGGTCAGCCCCAGCATTTT. Its translation is CASSGRVGGQPQHF. The chain carries TRBV10-2 and TRBJ1-5; a weak D match, TRBD1 (5 bases). Germline-derived CDR1 and CDR2 are WSHSY and SAAADI. V was cut by 4 bases and J by 6 bases, with 13 bases left in between. This CDR3 spans 14 amino acids.

CDR3 nucleotide sequence: TGTGCCACCAGCAGAGATTTTGCGTTGCAGTACTTC. Amino acids: CATSRDFALQYF. The gene calls are TRBV15 and TRBJ2-7; unclear D gene. The CDR3 is 12 amino acids. Germline lookup yields CDR1 LNHNV and CDR2 YYDKDF (reference sequence). The V and J ends lost 0 bases and 9 bases respectively, with 9 bases between them.

The chain combines TRBV12-5 with TRBJ2-7, with D possibly matching TRBD1 (6 bases). The V and J ends lost 6 bases and 2 bases respectively, with 11 bases between them. Germline CDR1 is LGHNT and CDR2 is FRNRAP. This CDR3 is 13 amino acids long. The CDR3 DNA follows: TGTGCTAGTGGGCAGGGGACGCCCTACGAGCAGTACTTC. Translating it yields CASGQGTPYEQYF. Full variable domain (outside the CDR3, taken from reference TRBV12-5 and TRBJ2-7): DARVTQTPRHKVTEMGQEVTMRCQPILGHNTVFWYRQTMMQGLELLAYFRNRAPLDDSGMPKDRFSAEMPDATLATLKIQPSEPRDSAVYFCASGQGTPYEQYFGPGTRLTVT.

The V call is TRBV5-1, the J call TRBJ2-1, with D possibly being TRBD2 (5 bases). Germline-derived CDR1 and CDR2 are SGHRS and YFSETQ. The CDR3 has 15 amino acids. Trimming took off 0 bases at V and 3 bases at J, with 10 bases between the two ends. The CDR3 region has the DNA TGCGCCAGCAGCTTGGACGGGATGGGCTACAATGAGCAGTTCTTC. Residues: CASSLDGMGYNEQFF.

The rearrangement uses TRBV28 and TRBJ2-5; D perhaps matches TRBD2 (6 bases). Looked up from germline, CDR1 is MDHEN and CDR2 is SYDVKM. The CDR3 is 15 amino acids. The V and J ends lost 3 bases and 5 bases respectively, with 16 bases between them. CDR3 in DNA: TGTGCCAGCAGTTTGCGGGGCGAGTTGTTGGAGACCCAGTACTTC. Protein product: CASSLRGELLETQYF.